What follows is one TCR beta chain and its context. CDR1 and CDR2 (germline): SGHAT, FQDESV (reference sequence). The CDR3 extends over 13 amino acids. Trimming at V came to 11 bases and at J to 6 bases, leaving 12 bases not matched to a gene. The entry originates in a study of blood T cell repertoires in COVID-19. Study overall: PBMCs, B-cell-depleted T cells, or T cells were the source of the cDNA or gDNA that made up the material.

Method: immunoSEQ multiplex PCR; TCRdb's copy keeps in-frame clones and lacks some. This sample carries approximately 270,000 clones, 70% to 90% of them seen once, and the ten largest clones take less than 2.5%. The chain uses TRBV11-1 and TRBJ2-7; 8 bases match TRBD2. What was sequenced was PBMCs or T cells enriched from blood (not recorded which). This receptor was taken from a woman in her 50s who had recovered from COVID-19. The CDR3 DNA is TGTGCCCGAGCCGTCGCGGGAGGTTGCGAGCAGTACTTC. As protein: CARAVAGGCEQYF.